The clone carrying this TCR beta chain was found a few times. At one of its ends the junction is not consistent with the germline gene, which may arise from a read error. The sample is drawn from a study of regulatory T cells in long-lasting Graves disease. Time point specified: persistent/refractory GD, antithyroid drugs over 5 years with positive TRAb. From RNA extracted from PBMCs, the TCR library was made. Building the TCR beta libraries relied on iRepertoire HTBI primers, and CDR3 regions underwent Arm-PCR. TCRdb called the multiplex PCR reads again in MiXCR, with one record for every CDR3 protein. The sample includes about 400,000 distinct CDR3 sequences, around 21% of them seen just once. The specimen comprised peripheral blood mononuclear cells (PBMCs), sampled when the disease was refractory, from a patient treated with antithyroid drugs. This receptor was obtained from a female donor with Graves disease.

CDR3 nucleotide sequence: TGTGCCAGCAGCCGACGCCCGAGGGACGAGCAGTGCTTC. Translated: CASSRRPRDEQCF. The chain recombines TRBV5-8 with TRBJ2-7; possibly TRBD1 or TRBD2 for D (5 bases each). Germline V gene lookup returns CDR1 SGHTS and CDR2 YDEGEE. The length of the CDR3 is 13 residues.